These 24 T cell receptor beta chains share one sample of origin, sequenced in a study of beta chain features in type 1 diabetes. These receptors are not linked to any known antigen. General study points: For Type 1 diabetes patients, all four CD4+ subsets carried TCRB CDR3s that were moderately but significantly shorter.

The entirety of the isolated RNA underwent reverse transcription, so expressed TCRB transcripts were sequenced. The repertoire was sequenced with immunoSEQ multiplex PCR; TCRdb's copy has only in-frame clones and lacks some. The profile covers 280,000 or so clones, with 15% appearing a single time and roughly 0.015% taken by the ten largest. The sample comprised naive CD4+ T cells from blood. The receptors shown here come from a man between 18 and 35 years old with type 1 diabetes.

This clone was found a few times. V and J are TRBV25-1 and TRBJ1-4; D uncertain. From germline, CDR1 is MGHDK and CDR2 SYGVNS. There are 13 residues in the CDR3. V lost 2 bases and J lost 4, with 5 bases in between. CDR3 in amino acids: CASSEPLNEKLFF. The CDR3 DNA sequence: TGTGCCAGCAGTGAACCCCTTAATGAAAAACTGTTTTTT.

This clone was detected a few times. Written as DNA, the CDR3 is TGTGCCAGCAGTCATCCTGACAGAAGCAATCAGCCCCAGCATTTT. Translating gives CASSHPDRSNQPQHF. The rearrangement joins TRBV6-6 to TRBJ1-5; possibly TRBD1 for D (5 bases). This CDR3 is built from 15 residues. Deletions cut 5 bases from V and 1 base from J, with 12 bases between. Germline V lookup: CDR1 MNHNY, CDR2 SVGAGI (reference sequence).

The chain employs TRBV7-2 and TRBJ2-7; D is unclear. The CDR3 has 12 amino acids. The germline CDR1 and CDR2 sequences are SGHTA and FQGNSA. Trimming removed 2 bases at V and 3 bases at J, with 5 bases between. CDR3 in amino acids: CASSLFYYEQYF. DNA for the CDR3: TGTGCCAGCAGCTTATTCTACTACGAGCAGTACTTC.

This clone was recorded a few times. V usage is TRBV18 and J usage is TRBJ2-1, with 7 bases aligning to TRBD1. Per the germline V gene, CDR1 is KGHSH and CDR2 is LQKENI. The CDR3 is 15 amino acids. With 6 bases clipped from V and 10 bases from J, the junction kept 15 bases outside the gene matches. CDR3 in DNA: TGTGCCAGCTCGTCTCCCCGGGACAGACTTTTGGAGCAGTTCTTC. This sequence encodes CASSSPRDRLLEQFF. Full variable domain (rest looked up from reference TRBV18 and TRBJ2-1): NAGVMQNPRHLVRRRGQEARLRCSPMKGHSHVYWYRQLPEEGLKFMVYLQKENIIDESGMPKERFSAEFPKEGPSILRIQQVVRGDSAAYFCASSSPRDRLLEQFFGPGTRLTVL.

V and J are TRBV7-2 and TRBJ2-6; TRBD1 agrees at 8 bases. CDR3 length equals 18 residues. After removal of 5 bases from V and 0 bases from J, the junction contained 9 bases not matched to a gene. CDR1 is SGHTA, CDR2 FQGNSA, per germline. This CDR3 is CASSLQGTGTSGANVLTF. For the CDR3, the DNA is TGTGCCAGCAGCCTTCAGGGGACAGGAACCTCTGGGGCCAACGTCCTGACTTTC.

The CDR3 nucleotides read TGTGCCAGCAGTTCCGGACAGGAGCAGTTCTTC. Protein: CASSSGQEQFF. The chain carries TRBV6-6 and TRBJ2-1, with D maybe TRBD1 (6 bases). V gave up 4 bases and J gave up 10 bases, with 8 bases separating them. CDR3 length: 11 amino acids. The germline gives CDR1 MNHNY, CDR2 SVGAGI (reference sequence).

The genes are TRBV9 and TRBJ2-2, with 9 bases identical to TRBD2. V trimming: 3 bases; J trimming: 6 bases; junction bases outside the gene matches: 6. This CDR3 spans 15 amino acids. Per germline, CDR1 SGDLS and CDR2 YYNGEE. CDR3 nucleotide sequence: TGTGCCAGCAGCGGTGGGGGACTAGCCTCCGGGGAGCTGTTTTTT. It yields the protein CASSGGGLASGELFF.

The chain links TRBV2 to TRBJ2-5; 10 nucleotides line up with TRBD2. The CDR3 has 13 amino acids. Germline trimming cut 7 bases from V and 5 bases from J; bases unmatched to any gene: 4. From germline, CDR1 is SNHLY and CDR2 FYNNEI. The CDR3 reads CASIPTSGETQYF. In DNA form, the CDR3 reads TGTGCCAGCATTCCGACTAGCGGGGAGACCCAGTACTTC.

This clone came up a few times. The chain couples TRBV6-5 to TRBJ2-5, with TRBD2 identical over 10 bases. Germline assignment: CDR1 MNHEY and CDR2 SVGAGI. Trimming removed 0 bases from V and 5 bases from J; junction bases left unmatched: 6. There are 16 residues in the CDR3. The CDR3 protein is CASSYSGGAGGETQYF. CDR3 DNA sequence: TGTGCCAGCAGTTACTCGGGAGGAGCGGGGGGGGAGACCCAGTACTTC.

This clone was counted a few times. The V and J genes are TRBV5-1 and TRBJ2-5, with TRBD1 matching over 7 bases. J lost 2 bases, V lost 2 bases, and 3 bases had no gene match. Germline lookup yields CDR1 SGHRS and CDR2 YFSETQ. The CDR3 extends over 14 amino acids. The DNA for the CDR3 is TGCGCCAGCAGCTTAGGGGACAGACAAGAGACCCAGTACTTC. This encodes CASSLGDRQETQYF.

V is TRBV11-2 and J is TRBJ2-3, with TRBD2 as a possible D gene (5 bases). In germline, CDR1 is SGHAT, CDR2 FQNNGV. The CDR3 loop spans 15 amino acids. Trimming cost V 2 bases and J 0 bases, with 9 bases left between them. CDR3 region: CASSLSTISTDTQYF. Here the CDR3 DNA reads TGTGCCAGCAGCTTATCGACTATTAGCACAGATACGCAGTATTTT.

There are a few counts of this clone. The chain links TRBV7-6 to TRBJ2-1; 10 bases agree with TRBD2. Germline assignment: CDR1 SGHVS and CDR2 FNYEAQ. J was trimmed by 8 bases and V by 3 bases; bases with no gene match: 16. This CDR3 has 18 residues. CDR3 bases: TGTGCCAGCAGCTTTTTATTTGGGGTAGCGGGGGGCGGCTATGAGCAGTTCTTC. The encoded protein is CASSFLFGVAGGGYEQFF. The variable domain in full, with the rest retrieved from reference TRBV7-6 and TRBJ2-1, is GAGVSQSPRYKVTKRGQDVALRCDPISGHVSLYWYRQALGQGPEFLTYFNYEAQQDKSGLPNDRFSAERPEGSISTLTIQRTEQRDSAMYRCASSFLFGVAGGGYEQFFGPGTRLTVL.

This chain links TRBV10-3 with TRBJ2-6; weak D call: TRBD2 (5 bases). The ends were cut back, 2 bases at V and 0 bases at J, with 8 bases in the middle. This CDR3 contains 16 residues. The germline CDR1 and CDR2 sequences are ENHRY and SYGVKD. The CDR3 here is CAISEAGPSGANVLTF. Written as DNA, the CDR3 is TGTGCCATCAGTGAGGCGGGTCCCTCTGGGGCCAACGTCCTGACTTTC.

This clone was seen more than once but under ten times. The genes are TRBV30 and TRBJ1-2; perhaps TRBD1 as D (5 bases). V shed 3 bases and J shed 8 bases, with 13 bases lying between them. Germline V lookup: CDR1 GTSNPN, CDR2 SVGIG (reference sequence). CDR3 length: 12 amino acids. CDR3 bases: TGTGCCTGGAGCCAAAGGACAAGGGGCTACACCTTC. Translation: CAWSQRTRGYTF.

In this sample, this clone turned up a few times. This chain joins TRBV2 and TRBJ2-5, with 8 bases aligning to TRBD2. The germline gives CDR1 SNHLY, CDR2 FYNNEI. The V gene end was trimmed by 10 bases and the J gene end by 4 bases; junction bases not matched to a gene: 14. This CDR3 has 15 amino acids. The CDR3 protein is CATSGGLNLPETQYF. CDR3 DNA: TGTGCCACCTCGGGGGGGCTGAATCTTCCAGAGACCCAGTACTTC.

The chain has TRBV9 and TRBJ2-7, with D possibly being TRBD1 (5 bases). Germline assignment: CDR1 SGDLS and CDR2 YYNGEE. The CDR3 contains 14 residues. Trimming shortened V by 2 bases and J by 2 bases, and 11 bases separated the two germline ends. The CDR3 DNA is TGTGCCAGCAGCGTCGACAGCCCTACCTACGAGCAGTACTTC. Its protein is CASSVDSPTYEQYF.

This clone was recorded a few times. This chain's CDR3 is CASSPRQGNYGYTF. The CDR3 coding sequence is TGCGCCAGCAGCCCAAGACAGGGGAACTATGGCTACACCTTC. This chain joins TRBV4-3 and TRBJ1-2, with 8 nucleotides matching TRBD1. Looked up from germline, CDR1 is LGHNA and CDR2 is YSLEER. V dropped 4 bases and J dropped 2; count of bases not matched to a gene: 3. The CDR3 is made up of 14 amino acids.

This clone has a handful of counts. The chain links TRBV7-2 to TRBJ1-1, with D maybe TRBD1 (5 bases). V lost 5 bases and J 4 bases, leaving 14 bases between the germline ends. The CDR3 spans 14 residues. Germline loops: CDR1 SGHTA, CDR2 FQGNSA. The CDR3 coding sequence is TGTGCCAGCAGCCAGCGGGGGGGAGTCACTGAAGCTTTCTTT. Amino acids: CASSQRGGVTEAFF. The whole variable domain, filled in from reference TRBV7-2 and TRBJ1-1, reads GAGVSQSPSNKVTEKGKDVELRCDPISGHTALYWYRQSLGQGLEFLIYFQGNSAPDKSGLPSDRFSAERTGGSVSTLTIQRTQQEDSAVYLCASSQRGGVTEAFFGQGTRLTVV.

This clone was counted between two and nine times. V and J are TRBV9 and TRBJ2-5, with a weak D call TRBD2 (6 bases). The germline CDR1 and CDR2 sequences are SGDLS and YYNGEE. The CDR3 consists of 13 residues. Trimming removed 3 bases from V and 3 bases from J, with 9 bases in between. CDR3 in DNA: TGTGCCAGCAGCGCCATAGCGGAAGAGACCCAGTACTTC. Translated: CASSAIAEETQYF.

This clone was found a few times. V is TRBV15 and J is TRBJ2-7; TRBD1 matches at 8 bases. The CDR3 is 14 residues long. V lost 3 bases to trimming and J lost 4 bases; unmatched junction nucleotides: 5. Germline values: CDR1 LNHNV, CDR2 YYDKDF (reference sequence). CDR3 sequence: CATSRGQALYEQYF. Written as DNA, the CDR3 is TGTGCCACCAGCAGGGGACAGGCCCTTTACGAGCAGTACTTC.

This clone has just a few counts. As the CDR3 is not closed by the conserved phenylalanine or tryptophan, this likely results from a read error. The limits of the CDR3 on the DNA are not certain, so only TCRdb's listed CDR3 is given. V is TRBV1 and J is TRBJ2-7; no check of the table's D call, TRBD2, against the DNA was made. TRBV1 is a pseudogene. The CDR3 spans 13 residues, counting both ends. CDR3 residues: CTSSQRTSGSSGT.

The chain carries TRBV9 and TRBJ2-7; TRBD1 is a possible D gene (5 bases). This CDR3 comprises 15 residues. The V end was cut by 4 bases, the J end by 2 bases, with 16 bases between. Per the germline V gene, CDR1 is SGDLS and CDR2 is YYNGEE. The CDR3 protein is CASSTGAGLTYEQYF. The DNA of the CDR3 is TGTGCCAGCAGCACCGGAGCAGGGCTAACCTACGAGCAGTACTTC.

This clone has just a few counts. V gene TRBV5-1 combines with J gene TRBJ2-1; 12 bases match TRBD2. There are 14 residues in the CDR3. V trimming: 5 bases; J trimming: 5 bases; junction bases outside the gene matches: 2. Germline lookup yields CDR1 SGHRS and CDR2 YFSETQ. The CDR3 loop is CASRWTSGNNEQFF. CDR3 DNA: TGCGCCAGCAGGTGGACTAGCGGGAACAATGAGCAGTTCTTC.

In its sample, this clone was seen a few times. The chain has TRBV6-5 and TRBJ1-5, with TRBD1 as a possible D gene (6 bases). With 2 bases removed from V and 4 bases from J, the gap between germline ends came to 9 bases. This CDR3 comprises 14 residues. Germline V gene lookup returns CDR1 MNHEY and CDR2 SVGAGI. CDR3 sequence reads: CASSYRGGNQPQHF. The CDR3 DNA reads as TGTGCCAGCAGTTACAGGGGGGGGAATCAGCCCCAGCATTTT.